These 21 T cell receptor beta chains share one sample of origin, sequenced in a study of shared clonotypes between healthy human individuals. CD45RO negativity and positive selection for CCR7 defined naive CD8 cells, a population that excluded terminally differentiated effector memory CD45RA+ cells. The assay was immunoSEQ multiplex PCR, and TCRdb's table has in-frame clones only and misses some. The sample shows millions of clones, just under 95% of them seen only once. The sample comprised naive CD8+ T cells sorted from blood. Receptors originate from a man between 18 and 35 years old in good health.

This CDR3 is CASSSPQGVHSYEQYF. The CDR3 bases are TGTGCCAGCAGCTCGCCACAGGGGGTTCATTCCTACGAGCAGTACTTC. The chain has TRBV7-9 and TRBJ2-7, with 8 bases aligning to TRBD1. V lost 4 bases to trimming and J lost 1 base; unmatched junction nucleotides: 9. CDR1 and CDR2 (germline): SEHNR, FQNEAQ (reference sequence). The CDR3 length is 16 residues.

The J gene is TRBJ2-1, the V gene TRBV15; 12 nucleotides align to TRBD2. This CDR3 has 16 amino acids. V lost 1 base, J lost 9 bases, and 7 bases stayed unmatched. CDR1 LNHNV and CDR2 YYDKDF come from the germline V gene (reference sequence). As DNA, the CDR3 is TGTGCCACCAGCAGAGGGACTAGCGGGATCAGGACTGAGCAGTTCTTC. Amino acids: CATSRGTSGIRTEQFF.

V gene TRBV4-1 combines with J gene TRBJ2-7; 8 nucleotides match TRBD1. The CDR3 is made up of 18 amino acids. Trimming removed 0 bases from V and 1 base from J; junction bases left unmatched: 11. Germline CDR1 and CDR2: MGHRA and YSYEKL. In nucleotides, the CDR3 is TGCGCCAGCAGCCAAGATTCCCCTTGGACAGGGAGTTCCTACGAGCAGTACTTC. Its protein product is CASSQDSPWTGSSYEQYF.

The rearrangement joins TRBV28 to TRBJ2-5; 8 bases are shared with TRBD2. This CDR3 region has 13 residues. The junction had 6 bases not matched to a gene; V was cut back by 9 bases and J by 3 bases. CDR1 and CDR2 from the germline V gene are MDHEN and SYDVKM. Written as DNA, the CDR3 is TGTGCCAGTACGGGAGGGGCTGAAGAGACCCAGTACTTC. Translated: CASTGGAEETQYF. Using reference TRBV28 and TRBJ2-5 for the parts outside the CDR3, the full variable domain is DVKVTQSSRYLVKRTGEKVFLECVQDMDHENMFWYRQDPGLGLRLIYFSYDVKMKEKGDIPEGYSVSREKKERFSLILESASTNQTSMYLCASTGGAEETQYFGPGTRLLVL.

The chain has TRBV28 and TRBJ2-1; TRBD2 is a possible D gene (6 bases). In germline, CDR1 is MDHEN, CDR2 SYDVKM. The V gene lost 5 bases and the J gene lost 5 bases, with 10 bases spanning the gap. The CDR3 spans 13 residues. The DNA of the CDR3 is TGTGCCAGCAGTCCCGGGACTGACAATGAGCAGTTCTTC. It yields the protein CASSPGTDNEQFF.

The chain couples TRBV6-6 to TRBJ2-7; D is unclear. In germline, CDR1 is MNHNY, CDR2 SVGAGI (reference sequence). V lost 2 bases to trimming and J lost 1 base, with 9 bases between them. This CDR3 has 14 amino acids. CDR3 sequence: CASSYEYQSYEQYF. CDR3 sequence (DNA): TGTGCCAGCAGTTACGAGTACCAATCCTACGAGCAGTACTTC.

The chain is built from TRBV7-9 and TRBJ2-5, with a weak D call TRBD2 (5 bases). This CDR3 contains 15 residues. Germline V CDR1 and CDR2: SEHNR, FQNEAQ (reference sequence). V lost 5 bases, J lost 2 bases, and 15 bases lay in between. CDR3 in amino acids: CASSHTIREQETQYF. The CDR3 nucleotides read TGTGCCAGCAGCCACACTATCCGGGAACAAGAGACCCAGTACTTC.

This chain joins TRBV7-6 and TRBJ1-6; D gene unclear. Germline lookup yields CDR1 SGHVS and CDR2 FNYEAQ. This CDR3 contains 14 residues. V lost 1 base and J lost 6, with 7 bases in between. The CDR3 DNA reads TGTGCCAGCAGCTTAGATGGGCCTAATTCACCCCTCCACTTT. Amino acids: CASSLDGPNSPLHF.

The gene calls are TRBV28 and TRBJ2-7; 9 bases are shared with TRBD1. The CDR3 is 18 residues long. The V gene end was trimmed by 7 bases and the J gene end by 1 base; junction bases not matched to a gene: 17. CDR1 MDHEN and CDR2 SYDVKM come from the germline V gene. CDR3 in amino acids: CASTTLRPRDRESYEQYF. Written as DNA, the CDR3 is TGTGCCAGCACCACCCTACGGCCCCGGGACAGGGAATCCTACGAGCAGTACTTC.

V usage is TRBV7-6 and J usage is TRBJ2-1; 12 positions match TRBD2. Germline loops: CDR1 SGHVS, CDR2 FNYEAQ. V lost 4 bases and J lost 6; bases outside the gene matches: 7. This CDR3 spans 16 amino acids. The CDR3 bases are TGTGCCAGCAGCTCCCCCGGGACTAGCGGGTTCAATGAGCAGTTCTTC. Translation: CASSSPGTSGFNEQFF.

The V and J genes are TRBV29-1 and TRBJ2-3; D could derive from TRBD1 or TRBD2 (5 bases each). Germline assignment: CDR1 SQVTM and CDR2 ANQGSEA. Trimming pared 6 bases from V and 0 bases from J, leaving 13 bases between. This CDR3 region has 14 residues. The CDR3 spells CSVPRDGSTDTQYF. CDR3 DNA: TGCAGCGTCCCCCGGGACGGCAGCACAGATACGCAGTATTTT.

V and J are TRBV10-2 and TRBJ2-3, with 10 bases that match TRBD2. The V and J ends lost 6 bases and 5 bases, in that order; junction bases with no gene match: 5. Germline lookup yields CDR1 WSHSY and CDR2 SAAADI. The CDR3 consists of 14 residues. DNA for the CDR3: TGCGCCAGCAGCTTGACTAGCGGGCAAGATACGCAGTATTTT. Protein sequence: CASSLTSGQDTQYF.

The rearrangement joins TRBV4-3 to TRBJ2-2, with 7 bases lining up with TRBD1. V lost 0 bases to trimming and J lost 6 bases; unmatched junction nucleotides: 7. The CDR3 loop spans 16 amino acids. Germline CDR1 reads LGHNA; CDR2 reads YSLEER. The CDR3 loop is CASSQDGQAVAGELFF. The DNA for the CDR3 is TGCGCCAGCAGCCAAGACGGACAGGCGGTGGCCGGGGAGCTGTTTTTT.

This rearrangement joins TRBV4-1 to TRBJ1-1; the D gene is possibly TRBD1 (5 bases). Germline V CDR1 and CDR2: MGHRA, YSYEKL. The CDR3 spans 12 residues. Trimming removed 8 bases from V and 4 bases from J, with 11 bases in between. In nucleotides, the CDR3 is TGCGCCAGCTCCGATGGGGGCACTGAAGCTTTCTTT. Translation: CASSDGGTEAFF.

The V gene is TRBV28, the J gene TRBJ1-1; D is possibly TRBD1 (6 bases). Germline-derived CDR1 and CDR2 are MDHEN and SYDVKM. The CDR3 runs 12 residues. Trimming removed 3 bases from V and 9 bases from J, with 11 bases in between. The CDR3 DNA is TGTGCCAGCAGTTTGGGGGGGGCAAAAGCTTTCTTT. Amino acids: CASSLGGAKAFF.

The V and J genes are TRBV6-5 and TRBJ2-1; the match to TRBD1 covers 10 bases. V shed 5 bases and J 8 bases; nucleotides not matched to a gene: 6. From germline, CDR1 is MNHEY and CDR2 SVGAGI. CDR3 length equals 14 residues. The CDR3 here is CASSQTTGGDEQFF. The CDR3 DNA sequence: TGTGCCAGCAGTCAAACGACAGGGGGCGATGAGCAGTTCTTC.

This clone is a singleton in its sample. The chain joins TRBV11-2 to TRBJ2-7; D ambiguous. With 10 bases removed from V and 4 bases from J, the gap between germline ends came to 14 bases. CDR1 and CDR2 from the germline V gene are SGHAT and FQNNGV. The CDR3 is 12 amino acids. The CDR3 is CATERAPYEQYF. CDR3 DNA sequence: TGTGCCACCGAACGGGCACCGTACGAGCAGTACTTC.

The J gene is TRBJ1-6, the V gene TRBV6-1, with D maybe TRBD1 (6 bases). The CDR3 sequence is 18 residues long. Trimming took 3 bases from V and 9 from J, leaving 24 bases between them. Germline V gene sequence: CDR1 MNHNS, CDR2 SASEGT. CDR3 sequence (DNA): TGTGCCAGCAGTGAGCCGGACAGTTTCCCAGGGAGTAGTTCACCCCTCCACTTT. Translation gives CASSEPDSFPGSSSPLHF.

The V and J genes are TRBV7-6 and TRBJ1-6; 10 bases agree with TRBD1. From germline, CDR1 is SGHVS and CDR2 FNYEAQ. With V trimmed by 5 bases and J by 0 bases, 10 bases remained unmatched. The CDR3 has 19 amino acids. The CDR3 sequence is CASSPLAGQGTSYNSPLHF. CDR3 bases: TGTGCCAGCAGCCCCCTCGCGGGACAGGGGACCTCCTATAATTCACCCCTCCACTTT.

The chain joins TRBV9 to TRBJ2-7; 11 nucleotides agree with TRBD2. Germline-derived CDR1 and CDR2 are SGDLS and YYNGEE. This CDR3 has 14 residues. The trim removed 3 bases at V and 4 bases at J, leaving 3 bases unmatched. The chain's CDR3 is CASSATSGEYEQYF. The CDR3 coding sequence is TGTGCCAGCAGCGCGACTAGCGGGGAGTACGAGCAGTACTTC.

This clone was seen just once. Distinct nucleotide sequences in the sample also encode this CDR3. V is TRBV27 and J is TRBJ2-7; 8 nucleotides agree with TRBD2. The CDR3 is made up of 15 amino acids. V was pared by 3 bases and J by 0 bases, with 4 bases of the junction left unmatched. CDR1 and CDR2 (germline): MNHEY, SMNVEV (reference sequence). CDR3 in DNA: TGTGCCAGCAGTTTGGCGGGGGGAGGCTCCTACGAGCAGTACTTC. Amino acids: CASSLAGGGSYEQYF.